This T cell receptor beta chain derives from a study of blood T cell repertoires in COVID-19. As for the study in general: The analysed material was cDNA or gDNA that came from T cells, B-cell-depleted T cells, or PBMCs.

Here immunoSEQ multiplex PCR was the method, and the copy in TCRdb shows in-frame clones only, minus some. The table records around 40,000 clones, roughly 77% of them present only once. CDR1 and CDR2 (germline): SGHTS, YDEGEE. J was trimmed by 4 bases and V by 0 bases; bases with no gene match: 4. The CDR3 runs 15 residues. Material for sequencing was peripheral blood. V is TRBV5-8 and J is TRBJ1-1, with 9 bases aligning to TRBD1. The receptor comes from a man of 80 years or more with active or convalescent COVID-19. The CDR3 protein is CASSLGTGVATEAFF. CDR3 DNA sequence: TGTGCCAGCAGCTTGGGGACAGGGGTCGCCACTGAAGCTTTCTTT.